This T cell receptor (beta chain) was retrieved from a study of STAT5B mutations in CD4+ large granular lymphocyte leukemia. The germline V gene has CDR1 SGHRS and CDR2 YFSETQ. The ends lost 0 bases at V and 4 bases at J; junction bases unmatched: 3. The CDR3 has 15 residues. The data were produced by immunoSEQ multiplex PCR, yet TCRdb's version contains in-frame clones alone and is incomplete. This table holds around 32,000 clones, under 85% found once. Notes on this clone: This same CDR3 is encoded by further DNA sequences in the sample.

V gene TRBV5-1 combines with J gene TRBJ1-5; 8 nucleotides agree with TRBD1. The sample was CD4+ T cells from blood buffy coats. The receptor comes from a human donor in good health. CDR3 coding DNA: TGCGCCAGCAGCTTGGGGACAGGGACGAATCAGCCCCAGCATTTT. Its protein product is CASSLGTGTNQPQHF.